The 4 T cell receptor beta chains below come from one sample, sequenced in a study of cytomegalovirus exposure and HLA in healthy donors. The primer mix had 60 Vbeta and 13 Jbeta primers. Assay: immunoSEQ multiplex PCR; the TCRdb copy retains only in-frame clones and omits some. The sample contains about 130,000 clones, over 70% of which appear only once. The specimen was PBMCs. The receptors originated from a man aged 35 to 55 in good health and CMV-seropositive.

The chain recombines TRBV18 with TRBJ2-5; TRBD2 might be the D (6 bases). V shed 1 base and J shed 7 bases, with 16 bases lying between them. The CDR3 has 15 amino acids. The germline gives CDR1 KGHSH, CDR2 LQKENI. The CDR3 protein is CASSPLQDKEGTQYF. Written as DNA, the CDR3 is TGTGCCAGCTCACCACTACAAGACAAGGAGGGGACCCAGTACTTC.

CDR3: CASSLDAGLAKNIQYF. The CDR3 bases are TGTGCCAGCAGCTTAGATGCCGGGTTAGCCAAAAACATTCAGTACTTC. The gene calls are TRBV7-9 and TRBJ2-4; unclear D gene. The germline gives CDR1 SEHNR, CDR2 FQNEAQ (reference sequence). Trimming took 1 base from V and 0 from J, leaving 10 bases between them. CDR3 length: 16 amino acids.

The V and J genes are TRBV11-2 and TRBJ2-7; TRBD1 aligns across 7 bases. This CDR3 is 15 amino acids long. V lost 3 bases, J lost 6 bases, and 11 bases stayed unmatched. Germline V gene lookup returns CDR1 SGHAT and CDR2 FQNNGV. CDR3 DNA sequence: TGTGCCAGCAGCTTGATACAGGGGCTTGATCCCGAGCAGTACTTC. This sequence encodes CASSLIQGLDPEQYF.

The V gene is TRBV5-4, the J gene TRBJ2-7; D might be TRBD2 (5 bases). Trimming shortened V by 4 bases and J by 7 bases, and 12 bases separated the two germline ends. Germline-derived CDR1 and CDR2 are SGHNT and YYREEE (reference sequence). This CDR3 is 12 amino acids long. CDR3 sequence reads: CASSSGLREQYF. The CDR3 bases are TGTGCCAGCAGCAGCGGACTTAGGGAGCAGTACTTC.